The T cell receptor (beta chain) described here comes from a study of blood T cell repertoires in COVID-19 (dated by TCRdb to between 2020 and 2021). Regarding the research as a whole: Samples from collaborators originated in the United States, Italy and Spain and spanned both the acute and convalescent phases of COVID-19. The material from the prospective study consisted of cDNA or gDNA derived from T cells, B-cell-depleted T cells, or PBMCs. The dataset comprised deeply sampled blood TCRbeta repertoires from subjects exposed to, actively infected with, or recovered from COVID-19. A freely available public database, intended as a resource for researchers studying the immune response to SARS-CoV-2, is where the repertoires were released. The samples were drawn from two sources: the first 160 participants of the ongoing ImmuneRACE study, and over 950 subjects contributed by 6 global collaborators. Sample metadata almost always included a de-identified subject ID, COVID-19 status, age in years and sex. Where HLA class I and class II types were available, the types were taken from metadata supplied by the sample provider, not from assay-based typing.

Each collaborating institution followed its own protocols to collect whole blood in K2EDTA tubes. Collaborator samples were shipped for TCRbeta analysis as frozen whole blood, isolated PBMCs, or DNA extracted from either sample type. Study-wide findings and limitations: The quantity of clinical and demographic metadata differed by source and by participant and was supplied without curation.

The immunoSEQ Assay, a bias-controlled multiplex PCR, was used to amplify TCRbeta CDR3 regions from genomic DNA. In the paper's pipeline: Within the assay, amplification of reference gene primers was used to estimate how many nucleated cells each sample contained. To quantify the absolute abundance of each unique TCRbeta CDR3 rearrangement, sequence reads were collapsed and filtered. Productive Simpson clonality was computed per sample as the square root of Simpson's diversity index over productive rearrangements. The immuneACCESS repertoire file appears here via TCRdb, limited to in-frame rearrangements. These files lack a portion of the clones; in checked studies, under half of the deficit traces to unresolved V genes, and the cause of the others is not known. V and J calls and clone size are as listed in that table; D and trimming were resolved from the DNA. The sample yields approximately 100,000 clones; around 80% were counted once. The ten largest account for 15% to 20% of the sample.

The germline V gene encodes CDR1 SGHRS and CDR2 YFSETQ. Counted from cysteine to phenylalanine, this CDR3 has 17 amino acids. Only the CDR3 region is kept as DNA, spanning 51 bases read in frame from base 1. Trimming costs V 0 bases and J 3 bases, and their ends lie 13 bases apart. This clone has more than one count but fewer than ten. Its antigen has not been determined. The record has no base qualities; no much larger clone is one base away. The origin of this receptor is a woman aged 80 or older with active or convalescent COVID-19. The chain is assembled from TRBV5-1 and TRBJ1-6, with the D gene call left open. The sample consisted of peripheral blood. The CDR3 region: CASSLVAGGLYNSPLHF. The nucleotides read TGCGCCAGCAGCTTGGTTGCCGGAGGGCTCTATAATTCACCCCTCCACTTT.